One and the same sample provided the 28 T cell receptor beta chains below, sequenced in a study of Graves' ophthalmopathy and Graves' hyperthyroidism. Using RNA transcripts, the TCR beta CDR3 regions were amplified. Second-round multiplex PCR came after first-round RT-PCR with HTBI primers. TCRdb reprocessed the multiplex PCR reads via MiXCR and lists one record per CDR3 protein. The sample lists 1 million to 1.3 million distinct CDR3 sequences, approximately 35% seen once, with around 10% in the top ten. Sequencing used peripheral blood or thyroid tissue (not recorded which). All receptors derive from an adult man with Graves' hyperthyroidism.

This rearrangement joins TRBV7-2 to TRBJ2-5; D gene ambiguous. Per germline, CDR1 SGHTA and CDR2 FQGNSA. V was pared by 5 bases and J by 4 bases, with 17 bases between. This CDR3 is 15 amino acids long. The CDR3 nucleotides are TGTGCCAGCAGCCCCCAAGGGCAGTTTCTAGAGACCCAGTACTTC. As protein: CASSPQGQFLETQYF.

This clonotype occurred once. The junction differs from germline at one of its ends, possibly a read error. The rearrangement joins TRBV5-1 to TRBJ2-7; either TRBD1 or TRBD2 may supply D (5 bases each). CDR3 length: 15 residues. The germline V gene encodes CDR1 SGHRS and CDR2 YFSETQ. For the CDR3, the DNA is TGTGCCAGCAGCTTGCACCTCGGTGGGGGCTACGAGCAGTACTTC. Translated, it gives CASSLHLGGGYEQYF.

At least ten counts were recorded for this clonotype. CDR3 residues: CASSLARGTQYF. The CDR3 coding sequence is TGTGCCAGCAGCTTAGCGCGCGGGACCCAGTACTTC. V usage is TRBV7-2 and J usage is TRBJ2-5, with D uncertain. From germline, CDR1 is SGHTA and CDR2 FQGNSA. This CDR3 contains 12 residues. V dropped 0 bases and J dropped 7 bases, with 6 bases sitting between them. The full variable domain, with the rest looked up from reference TRBV7-2 and TRBJ2-5, is GAGVSQSPSNKVTEKGKDVELRCDPISGHTALYWYRQSLGQGLEFLIYFQGNSAPDKSGLPSDRFSAERTGGSVSTLTIQRTQQEDSAVYLCASSLARGTQYFGPGTRLLVL.

A single count supports this clonotype. The chain uses TRBV7-6 and TRBJ2-7, with 8 bases aligning to TRBD2. CDR3 length: 14 residues. J gave up 7 bases and V 7 bases, and 12 bases lay outside the gene matches. Germline CDR1 and CDR2: SGHVS and FNYEAQ. CDR3 sequence: CASMRGEGTEEQYF. DNA for the CDR3: TGTGCCAGCATGCGGGGGGAGGGCACTGAAGAGCAGTACTTC.

V and J are TRBV24-1 and TRBJ2-7; D perhaps matches TRBD2 (5 bases). The CDR3 is 15 residues long. V lost 3 bases and J lost 0, with 11 bases in between. CDR1 and CDR2 from the germline V gene are KGHDR and SFDVKD. CDR3 sequence reads: CATSDRTGSSYEQYF. The CDR3 DNA reads as TGTGCCACCAGTGATCGGACGGGGAGCTCCTACGAGCAGTACTTC.

The CDR3 here is CASSQGVGTGDQPQHF. CDR3 in DNA: TGCGCCAGCAGCCAAGGTGTGGGGACAGGGGATCAGCCCCAGCATTTT. The chain carries TRBV4-3 and TRBJ1-5; TRBD1 matches 10 bases. J lost 5 bases, V lost 1 base, and 5 bases had no gene match. Looked up from germline, CDR1 is LGHNA and CDR2 is YSLEER. The CDR3 length is 16 residues.

The table lists this clonotype with many counts. The chain links TRBV7-8 to TRBJ1-4; D is undetermined. Germline CDR1 and CDR2: SGHVS and FQNEAQ. The CDR3 has 14 amino acids. V lost 5 bases to trimming and J lost 0 bases, with 7 bases between them. This CDR3 reads CASSAITTNEKLFF. The CDR3 DNA follows: TGTGCCAGCAGCGCAATTACAACTAATGAAAAACTGTTTTTT.

V is TRBV28 and J is TRBJ1-5, with D unclear. Germline V gene lookup returns CDR1 MDHEN and CDR2 SYDVKM. The CDR3 is 12 amino acids. V lost 8 bases and J 7 bases, leaving 12 bases between the germline ends. The CDR3 sequence: CASLTAGQPQHF. CDR3 bases: TGTGCCAGCTTGACGGCGGGCCAGCCCCAGCATTTT. Based on the CDR3 plus reference TRBV28 and TRBJ1-5, the full variable domain is DVKVTQSSRYLVKRTGEKVFLECVQDMDHENMFWYRQDPGLGLRLIYFSYDVKMKEKGDIPEGYSVSREKKERFSLILESASTNQTSMYLCASLTAGQPQHFGDGTRLSIL.

Only one count was recorded for this clonotype. V gene TRBV10-3 combines with J gene TRBJ1-5; D unresolved. Trimming took 10 bases from V and 3 from J, leaving 13 bases between them. The V gene's germline CDR1 is ENHRY and CDR2 SYGVKD. CDR3 length: 13 amino acids. Here the CDR3 DNA reads TGTGCCACTCAGCGGGAGTACAATCAGCCCCAGCATTTT. Protein: CATQREYNQPQHF.

This clonotype has only a few counts. The gene calls are TRBV6-6 and TRBJ1-1; possible D gene TRBD1, 5 bases. This CDR3 spans 15 amino acids. The V end was cut by 7 bases, the J end by 3 bases, with 18 bases between. Germline CDR1 MNHNY, CDR2 SVGAGI (reference sequence). Here the CDR3 reads CASTDRGGLDTEAFF. The CDR3 nucleotides read TGTGCCAGCACCGACCGGGGGGGTTTGGACACTGAAGCTTTCTTT.

This clonotype was seen a few times. J is TRBJ1-2 and V is TRBV12-3 or TRBV12-4; 7 bases are shared with TRBD1. The V and J ends lost 7 bases and 2 bases, in that order; junction bases with no gene match: 7. This CDR3 has 14 amino acids. CDR3 nucleotide sequence: TGTGCCAGCACCGGGGGACAGCCGAACTATGGCTACACCTTC. It encodes CASTGGQPNYGYTF.

This clonotype was picked up many times. The chain recombines TRBV19 with TRBJ1-5; possibly TRBD1 for D (5 bases). V lost 2 bases and J lost 0, with 17 bases in between. This CDR3 is built from 18 residues. Germline lookup yields CDR1 LNHDA and CDR2 SQIVND (reference sequence). In DNA, the CDR3 is TGTGCCAGTAGTATACGATTGGGACGCCAATTTAGCAATCAGCCCCAGCATTTT. Its protein product is CASSIRLGRQFSNQPQHF.

With respect to this clonotype: This sequence may be a read error, since a much larger clone differs from it by one base. The rearrangement joins TRBV7-9 to TRBJ1-1; D gene ambiguous. The length of the CDR3 is 12 residues. CDR1 and CDR2 (germline): SEHNR, FQNEAQ (reference sequence). This CDR3 is CASNLLALEAFF. The CDR3 DNA reads TGTGCCAGCAACTTATTAGCTCTTGAAGCTTTCTTT.

With regard to this clonotype: A junction end diverges from the germline sequence, so it may reflect a read error. The V gene is TRBV2, the J gene TRBJ2-6; D could derive from TRBD1 or TRBD2 (5 bases each). Germline V gene data show CDR1 as SNHLY and CDR2 as FYNNEI. This CDR3 region has 16 residues. The DNA of the CDR3 is TGTGCCAGCAGACGGGATCTTGGCACTGGGGCCAACGTCCAGACTTTC. Protein sequence: CASRRDLGTGANVQTF. The whole variable domain, remainder taken from reference TRBV2 and TRBJ2-6, is EPEVTQTPSHQVTQMGQEVILRCVPISNHLYFYWYRQILGQKVEFLVSFYNNEISEKSEIFDDQFSVERPDGSNFTLKIRSTKLEDSAMYFCASRRDLGTGANVQTFGAGSRLTVL.

The CDR3 reads CASRSTQDRGAWGYTF. CDR3 sequence (DNA): TGTGCCAGCAGATCAACCCAGGACAGGGGTGCGTGGGGCTACACCTTC. The genes are TRBV11-2 and TRBJ1-2, with 9 bases lining up with TRBD1. With 6 bases clipped from V and 8 bases from J, the junction kept 16 bases outside the gene matches. CDR1 and CDR2 from the germline V gene are SGHAT and FQNNGV. The CDR3 covers 16 residues.

This clonotype has just one count. The CDR3 DNA reads TGCGCCAGCAGCTGGGACAGAAGAACGGACGAGCAGTACTTC. Translation gives CASSWDRRTDEQYF. The rearrangement uses TRBV5-1 and TRBJ2-7; 7 nucleotides align to TRBD1. The germline V gene has CDR1 SGHRS and CDR2 YFSETQ. This CDR3 comprises 14 residues. V gave up 3 bases and J gave up 5 bases; unmatched junction bases: 8.

This clonotype was detected many times. The gene calls are TRBV7-8 and TRBJ1-1; 8 bases map to TRBD1. Per the germline V gene, CDR1 is SGHVS and CDR2 is FQNEAQ. V shed 5 bases, J shed 7 bases, and the junction held 6 bases outside the gene matches. The CDR3 length is 13 residues. CDR3 residues: CASSLRQGNEAFF. The CDR3 DNA sequence: TGTGCCAGCAGCCTGAGACAGGGGAATGAAGCTTTCTTT.

This clonotype occurred many times. The DNA for the CDR3 is TGTGCCAGTAGTATCGGATCTAACTATGGCTACACCTTC. Its protein is CASSIGSNYGYTF. The chain recombines TRBV19 with TRBJ1-2, with unresolved D. Germline loops: CDR1 LNHDA, CDR2 SQIVND (reference sequence). The CDR3 totals 13 residues. V dropped 3 bases and J dropped 0 bases, with 5 bases sitting between them.

This clonotype was observed many times. This sequence joins TRBV6-5 and TRBJ1-2, with 10 bases fitting TRBD1. Germline-derived CDR1 and CDR2 are MNHEY and SVGAGI. The ends lost 2 bases at V and 0 bases at J; junction bases unmatched: 3. This CDR3 has 16 residues. The CDR3 bases are TGTGCCAGCAGTTACGGGACAGGGGATACTAACTATGGCTACACCTTC. Amino acid sequence: CASSYGTGDTNYGYTF.

With respect to this clonotype: One end of the junction is discordant with germline, which a read error may explain. The chain links TRBV7-2 to TRBJ2-5; possibly TRBD2 for D (6 bases). The CDR3 runs 14 residues. Per the germline V gene, CDR1 is SGHTA and CDR2 is FQGNSA. CDR3 in amino acids: CASSFGQPRETQYF. In DNA form, the CDR3 reads TGTGCCAGCAGCTTCGGACAACCACGGGAGACCCAGTATTTC.

In regard to this clonotype: At one boundary the junction diverges from the germline segment, which might be a read error. CDR3 sequence (DNA): TGCGCCAGCAGCCAAGAGAGGGACGCACGATACGAGCAGTACTTC. Translated, it gives CASSQERDARYEQYF. This rearrangement joins TRBV7-9 to TRBJ2-7, with D perhaps matching TRBD1 or TRBD2 (5 bases each). The CDR3 consists of 15 residues. The germline CDR1 and CDR2 sequences are SEHNR and FQNEAQ (reference sequence).

This clonotype turned up a few times. This chain connects TRBV12-3 or TRBV12-4 to TRBJ2-7, with D possibly being TRBD1 (5 bases). The germline V and J ends were trimmed by 2 bases and 3 bases, with 14 bases remaining between them. CDR3 length: 15 residues. The CDR3 loop is CASSLRGLQYYEQYF. DNA for the CDR3: TGTGCCAGCAGTTTAAGGGGTCTACAATACTACGAGCAGTACTTC.

The chain is built from TRBV5-1 and TRBJ2-7, with TRBD2 as a possible D gene (5 bases). Germline CDR1 SGHRS, CDR2 YFSETQ. Trimming removed 5 bases at V and 6 bases at J, with 12 bases between. The CDR3 totals 12 residues. The CDR3, as DNA: TGCGCCAGCAGACCGGAGGTCGGCGAGCAGTACTTC. Amino acid sequence: CASRPEVGEQYF.

A few counts support this clonotype. The V gene is TRBV18, the J gene TRBJ1-1, with unresolved D. The CDR3 loop spans 13 amino acids. V lost 3 bases to trimming and J lost 4 bases, with 9 bases between them. The germline gives CDR1 KGHSH, CDR2 LQKENI. This CDR3 reads CASSPRLSTEAFF. The CDR3 DNA sequence: TGTGCCAGCTCACCGAGGCTGAGCACTGAAGCTTTCTTT. Filled out from reference TRBV18 and TRBJ1-1, the complete variable domain reads NAGVMQNPRHLVRRRGQEARLRCSPMKGHSHVYWYRQLPEEGLKFMVYLQKENIIDESGMPKERFSAEFPKEGPSILRIQQVVRGDSAAYFCASSPRLSTEAFFGQGTRLTVV.

This clonotype was counted between two and nine times. The V and J genes are TRBV12-3 or TRBV12-4 and TRBJ2-7; 11 nucleotides align to TRBD1. This CDR3 has 14 amino acids. The trim removed 6 bases at V and 3 bases at J, leaving 4 bases unmatched. The CDR3 coding sequence is TGTGCCAGCAGGGGGACAGGGGGGAACTACGAGCAGTACTTC. Amino acid sequence: CASRGTGGNYEQYF.

This clonotype has a count of ten or more. This chain's CDR3 is CASRSGNNEQYF. Here the CDR3 DNA reads TGCGCCAGCAGGTCCGGGAATAACGAGCAGTACTTC. V and J are TRBV5-1 and TRBJ2-7, with D perhaps matching TRBD2 (5 bases). Germline V lookup: CDR1 SGHRS, CDR2 YFSETQ. The length of the CDR3 is 12 residues. Trimming pared 5 bases from V and 5 bases from J, leaving 11 bases between.

This chain connects TRBV6-5 to TRBJ2-7; D is ambiguous. This CDR3 has 15 amino acids. Germline lookup yields CDR1 MNHEY and CDR2 SVGAGI. Trimming removed 6 bases from V and 0 bases from J, with 15 bases in between. In DNA, the CDR3 is TGTGCCAGCAGAAACCTTGGACGCCACTCCTACGAGCAGTACTTC. This translates into CASRNLGRHSYEQYF.

This clonotype occurred many times. CDR3 coding DNA: TGTGCCACTGAGAACAGGGACTCCTACGAGCAGTACTTC. Translation: CATENRDSYEQYF. This chain links TRBV10-3 with TRBJ2-7; D perhaps matches TRBD1 (6 bases). V lost 10 bases and J 0 bases, leaving 13 bases between the germline ends. Germline assignment: CDR1 ENHRY and CDR2 SYGVKD. CDR3 length: 13 residues.